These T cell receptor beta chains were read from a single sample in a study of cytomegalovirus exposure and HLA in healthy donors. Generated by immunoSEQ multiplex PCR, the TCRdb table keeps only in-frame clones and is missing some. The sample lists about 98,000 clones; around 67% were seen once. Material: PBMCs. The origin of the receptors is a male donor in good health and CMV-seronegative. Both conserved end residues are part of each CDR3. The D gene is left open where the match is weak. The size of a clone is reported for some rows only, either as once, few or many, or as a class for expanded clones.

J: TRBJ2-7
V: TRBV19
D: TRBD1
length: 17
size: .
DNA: TGTGCCAGTAACACGTTCCGTCCGGACAGGGGTTCGGGTGAGCAGTACTTC
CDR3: CASNTFRPDRGSGEQYF

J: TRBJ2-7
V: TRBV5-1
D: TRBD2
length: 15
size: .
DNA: TGCGCCAGCAGCATACCTAGCGGGAGTGCCTACGAGCAGTACTTC
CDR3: CASSIPSGSAYEQYF

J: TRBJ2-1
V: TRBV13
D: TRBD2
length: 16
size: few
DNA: TGTGCCAGCAGCCCAGGGACTAGCGGGAGATTTAATGAGCAGTTCTTC
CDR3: CASSPGTSGRFNEQFF

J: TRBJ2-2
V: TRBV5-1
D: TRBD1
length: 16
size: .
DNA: TGCGCCAGCACCGCTGGGGGACAGGGAATGCCCGGGGAGCTGTTTTTT
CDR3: CASTAGGQGMPGELFF

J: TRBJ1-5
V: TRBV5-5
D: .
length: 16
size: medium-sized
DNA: TGTGCCAGCAGCCCCGCGGGTTTCGACAGCAATCAGCCCCAGCATTTT
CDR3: CASSPAGFDSNQPQHF

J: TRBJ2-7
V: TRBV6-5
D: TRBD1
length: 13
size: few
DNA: TGTGCCAGCAGTTTAGACAGGGCGGGCGAGCAGTACTTC
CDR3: CASSLDRAGEQYF

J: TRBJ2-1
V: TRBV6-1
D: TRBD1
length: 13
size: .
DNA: TGTGCCTCGGACAGGATGGACTACAATGAGCAGTTCTTC
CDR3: CASDRMDYNEQFF

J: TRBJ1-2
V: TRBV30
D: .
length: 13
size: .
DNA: TGTGCCTGGAGTGACACTGGGGCCTATGGCTACACCTTC
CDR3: CAWSDTGAYGYTF

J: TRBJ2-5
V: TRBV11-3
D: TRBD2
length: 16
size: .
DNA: TGTGCCAGCAGCTTAGGAGCGGGAGCACTCCAAGAGACCCAGTACTTC
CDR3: CASSLGAGALQETQYF

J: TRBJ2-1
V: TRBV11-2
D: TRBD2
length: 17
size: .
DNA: TGTGCCAGCAGCTTAGACTTAGGTTCAGCGGGAGGTGCTGAGCAGTTCTTC
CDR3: CASSLDLGSAGGAEQFF

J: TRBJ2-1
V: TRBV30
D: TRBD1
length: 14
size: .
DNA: TGTGCCTTGAACCGGGACAGGGTATACAATGAGCAGTTCTTC
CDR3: CALNRDRVYNEQFF

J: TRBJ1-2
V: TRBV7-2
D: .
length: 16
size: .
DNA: TGTGCCAGCAGCTTAGTTGGTACGGGAAGGAACTATGGCTACACCTTC
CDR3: CASSLVGTGRNYGYTF